Each of the 23 T cell receptor beta chains below was sequenced from the same sample in a study of T cell responses to AZD1222 COVID-19 vaccine. Sequenced by immunoSEQ multiplex PCR; TCRdb stores in-frame clones only, minus some. The sample records approximately 220,000 clones, approximately 94% being singletons. The sample consisted of peripheral blood, taken on day 0 of MenACWY control vaccination. Receptor source: an adult in good health.

The genes are TRBV7-7 and TRBJ2-2; 11 bases align to TRBD1. After removal of 5 bases from V and 4 bases from J, the junction contained 3 bases not matched to a gene. Per germline, CDR1 SSHAT and CDR2 FNYEAQ (reference sequence). The CDR3 is 15 amino acids. CDR3 nucleotide sequence: TGTGCCAGCAGCCAAGGACAGGGGGCCACCGGGGAGCTGTTTTTT. The encoded protein is CASSQGQGATGELFF.

The CDR3 is CASKGVYTEAFF. The DNA for the CDR3 is TGTGCCAGCAAAGGCGTTTACACTGAAGCTTTCTTT. The genes are TRBV7-6 and TRBJ1-1; the D is unclear. The CDR3 spans 12 residues. Germline values: CDR1 SGHVS, CDR2 FNYEAQ. V dropped 7 bases and J dropped 3 bases, with 9 bases sitting between them.

The genes are TRBV18 and TRBJ2-5; D gene ambiguous. This CDR3 has 15 residues. V was trimmed by 4 bases and J by 1 base, leaving 13 bases between them. Germline V CDR1 and CDR2: KGHSH, LQKENI. The chain's CDR3 is CASSLSRAAQETQYF. CDR3 in DNA: TGTGCCAGCTCACTATCCCGGGCGGCCCAAGAGACCCAGTACTTC.

The table lists this clone with a few counts. This sequence joins TRBV10-3 and TRBJ1-2; tentatively, D is TRBD1 (5 bases). CDR1 and CDR2 (germline): ENHRY, SYGVKD. The germline V and J ends were trimmed by 3 bases and 6 bases, with 14 bases remaining between them. The CDR3 has 14 residues. CDR3: CAISDQAGPDGYTF. In DNA form, the CDR3 reads TGTGCCATCAGTGATCAGGCAGGGCCAGATGGCTACACCTTC.

The chain carries TRBV7-2 and TRBJ1-3; D perhaps matches TRBD1 (5 bases). Trimming stripped 3 bases from V and 4 bases from J, with 13 bases between. Germline CDR1 and CDR2: SGHTA and FQGNSA. This CDR3 contains 15 residues. CDR3 protein: CASSFRGARGNTIYF. As DNA, the CDR3 is TGTGCCAGCAGCTTCCGCGGGGCGCGCGGAAACACCATATATTTT.

This clone appeared a single time. V usage is TRBV6-1 and J usage is TRBJ1-1; 7 nucleotides line up with TRBD1. Germline trimming cut 2 bases from V and 4 bases from J; bases unmatched to any gene: 4. The CDR3 length is 14 residues. Germline CDR1 is MNHNS and CDR2 is SASEGT. The CDR3 coding sequence is TGTGCCAGCAGTGAACAACAGGGGACCACTGAAGCTTTCTTT. It yields the protein CASSEQQGTTEAFF.

V is TRBV21-1 and J is TRBJ1-2. TRBV21-1 counts as a pseudogene. CDR3 length: 13 amino acids. CDR3 loop: CASSALLHLGYTF. The CDR3 bases are TGTGCCAGCAGCGCCCTTCTCCACTTGGGCTACACCTTC.

V is TRBV5-1 and J is TRBJ2-7; TRBD2 agrees at 12 bases. The J segment lost 3 bases and the V segment lost 2 bases, leaving 0 bases of the junction unmatched. CDR1 and CDR2 from the germline V gene are SGHRS and YFSETQ. The CDR3 is made up of 14 amino acids. The CDR3 bases are TGCGCCAGCAGCTTACTAGCGGGGGGCTACGAGCAGTACTTC. Protein: CASSLLAGGYEQYF. The entire variable domain, with the rest obtained from reference TRBV5-1 and TRBJ2-7, is as follows: KAGVTQTPRYLIKTRGQQVTLSCSPISGHRSVSWYQQTPGQGLQFLFEYFSETQRNKGNFPGRFSGRQFSNSRSEMNVSTLELGDSALYLCASSLLAGGYEQYFGPGTRLTVT.

V is TRBV7-2 and J is TRBJ1-1; D perhaps matches TRBD1 (6 bases). CDR1 is SGHTA, CDR2 FQGNSA, per germline. The CDR3 has 17 residues. Trimming stripped 5 bases from V and 7 bases from J, with 26 bases between. CDR3 in amino acids: CASSLTGTPPPLGEAFF. The CDR3 DNA reads TGTGCCAGCAGCCTCACCGGGACACCTCCCCCTTTAGGTGAAGCTTTCTTT.

The chain couples TRBV7-2 to TRBJ2-5, with TRBD2 matching over 9 bases. This CDR3 is built from 14 residues. The germline CDR1 and CDR2 sequences are SGHTA and FQGNSA. Trimming at V came to 4 bases and at J to 4 bases, leaving 4 bases not matched to a gene. CDR3 nucleotide sequence: TGTGCCAGCAGCTCTAGCGGGGTCGCAGAGACCCAGTACTTC. It codes for CASSSSGVAETQYF.

The chain couples TRBV27 to TRBJ1-1; no clear D. The CDR3 length is 16 residues. Looked up from germline, CDR1 is MNHEY and CDR2 is SMNVEV (reference sequence). V dropped 0 bases and J dropped 4 bases, with 15 bases sitting between them. The DNA for the CDR3 is TGTGCCAGCAGTTTATCTAGACCACCAGTGGGCACTGAAGCTTTCTTT. Protein: CASSLSRPPVGTEAFF.

The genes are TRBV5-5 and TRBJ1-4, with D unclear. This CDR3 spans 14 amino acids. The V gene's germline CDR1 is SGHKS and CDR2 YYEKEE (reference sequence). V was shortened by 5 bases and J by 1 base, with 9 bases between the two germline ends. CDR3 loop: CASRPGRTNEKLFF. CDR3 DNA: TGTGCCAGCAGGCCGGGAAGAACTAATGAAAAACTGTTTTTT.

The chain uses TRBV30 and TRBJ2-1; 7 bases are shared with TRBD1. Germline CDR1 GTSNPN, CDR2 SVGIG (reference sequence). The CDR3 runs 13 residues. V was pared by 6 bases and J by 12 bases, with 14 bases of the junction left unmatched. CDR3 coding DNA: TGTGCCTGCTCCAAGGGACAGTCCGGAGGGCAGTTCTTC. Translating gives CACSKGQSGGQFF.

Regarding this clone: Germline is not matched at one junction end, which may reflect a read error. The chain has TRBV2 and TRBJ1-5, with D perhaps TRBD1 (5 bases). CDR3 length: 15 amino acids. The germline gives CDR1 SNHLY, CDR2 FYNNEI. CDR3 residues: CASSEGGARDQPQHF. In nucleotides, the CDR3 is TGTGCCAGCAGCGAAGGTGGGGCGAGGGATCAGCCCCAGCATTTT.

The chain has TRBV20-1 and TRBJ2-3, with no clear D. Between the trimmed V and J ends, which lost 3 bases and 0 bases, there was a span of 7 bases. CDR3 length: 13 amino acids. The germline V gene has CDR1 DFQATT and CDR2 SNEGSKA (reference sequence). CDR3 nucleotides: TGCAGTGCTAGTTCCATTAGCACAGATACGCAGTATTTT. This sequence encodes CSASSISTDTQYF.

The chain is built from TRBV5-5 and TRBJ2-3, with D maybe TRBD2 (6 bases). The ends were cut back, 5 bases at V and 2 bases at J, with 15 bases in the middle. The CDR3 has 15 amino acids. Germline CDR1 SGHKS, CDR2 YYEKEE (reference sequence). CDR3 nucleotides: TGTGCCAGCAGTTCTTATGGGGGGTACACAGATACGCAGTATTTT. Encoded protein: CASSSYGGYTDTQYF.

The rearrangement joins TRBV2 to TRBJ2-7, with D maybe TRBD2 (5 bases). The CDR3 has 19 amino acids. The V gene's germline CDR1 is SNHLY and CDR2 FYNNEI. V was shortened by 7 bases and J by 3 bases, with 31 bases between the two germline ends. The CDR3 sequence: CASIPLMWQADSTSYEQYF. The CDR3 nucleotides are TGTGCCAGCATACCGCTAATGTGGCAGGCGGACTCAACCAGCTACGAGCAGTACTTC.

The chain couples TRBV6-5 to TRBJ2-7; 7 nucleotides match TRBD1. CDR1 is MNHEY and CDR2 is SVGAGI in the germline V gene. Unmatched junction bases numbered 9, after V lost 6 bases and J lost 4 bases. The CDR3 length is 14 residues. CDR3 amino acids: CASRGQGVAYEQYF. The DNA of the CDR3 is TGTGCCAGCAGGGGGCAGGGGGTCGCGTACGAGCAGTACTTC.

The chain joins TRBV28 to TRBJ1-6, with TRBD1 as a possible D gene (5 bases). The length of the CDR3 is 15 residues. V dropped 5 bases and J dropped 8 bases, with 16 bases sitting between them. Germline lookup yields CDR1 MDHEN and CDR2 SYDVKM. This chain's CDR3 is CASSPRRLGDSPLHF. The CDR3 region has the DNA TGTGCCAGCAGTCCCAGGAGGTTGGGGGATTCACCCCTCCACTTT.

This clone was detected only once. The chain links TRBV20-1 to TRBJ1-1; D is uncertain. CDR1 and CDR2 from the germline V gene are DFQATT and SNEGSKA (reference sequence). The ends were cut back, 5 bases at V and 4 bases at J, with 8 bases in the middle. The CDR3 runs 11 residues. CDR3: CSAPRGTEAFF. DNA of the CDR3: TGCAGTGCTCCCCGGGGCACTGAAGCTTTCTTT.

The V and J genes are TRBV5-4 and TRBJ1-1, with no clear D. The V and J ends lost 2 bases and 11 bases respectively, with 10 bases between them. Germline V lookup: CDR1 SGHNT, CDR2 YYREEE (reference sequence). There are 11 residues in the CDR3. CDR3 region: CASSLGEVAFF. CDR3 coding DNA: TGTGCCAGCAGCTTAGGAGAGGTGGCTTTCTTT.

V is TRBV3-1 (or the pseudogene TRBV3-2) and J is TRBJ1-1; D unresolved. Germline CDR1 LGHDT, CDR2 YNNKEL (reference sequence). The CDR3 is made up of 14 amino acids. V was trimmed by 4 bases and J by 1 base, leaving 10 bases between them. CDR3 coding DNA: TGTGCCAGCAGCCTACCCACCGGGAACACTGAAGCTTTCTTT. Its protein product is CASSLPTGNTEAFF.

The CDR3, as DNA: TGTGCCAGCAGCCAAGATAGGGGGGGCAGCGCTGAAGCTTTCTTT. Its protein product is CASSQDRGGSAEAFF. The chain has TRBV4-2 and TRBJ1-1, with D possibly matching TRBD1 (6 bases). The CDR3 contains 15 residues. V lost 0 bases and J 6 bases, leaving 14 bases between the germline ends. Germline V gene sequence: CDR1 LGHNA, CDR2 YNFKEQ.